The source of this T cell receptor beta chain is a study of blood T cells in healthy people across ages. Findings and limits, study-wide: Unsorted PBMC material precluded a definitive naive versus antigen-experienced comparison. TCR beta diversity per million T cells fell roughly linearly with age.

The germline V gene has CDR1 SEHNR and CDR2 FQNEAQ (reference sequence). The CDR3 totals 15 residues. The V and J ends lost 8 bases and 6 bases respectively, with 20 bases between them. Regarding this clonotype: The antigen is undetermined.

Sample-barcoded 5' priming and a J-beta primer mix drove a second PCR of 7 to 11 cycles. TCRdb processed the 5' RACE reads anew with MiXCR; each CDR3 protein has one entry. The table includes some 1.4 million distinct CDR3 sequences, around two fifths detected once. The J gene is TRBJ2-1, the V gene TRBV7-9; either TRBD1 or TRBD2 may supply D (5 bases each). The origin of this receptor is a woman aged 18-29 years in good health. Sequenced material: blood. CDR3 sequence (DNA): TGTGCCAGCCCGGGGAGCATGGAAGGGGTCAATGAGCAGTTCTTC. This codes for CASPGSMEGVNEQFF.